A single sample is the source of the 11 T cell receptor beta chains below, sequenced in a study of T cell responses to AZD1222 COVID-19 vaccine (dated by TCRdb to the early 2020s). The time point label here, explained by the study, means: baseline before first vaccination. Library generation was performed with the immunoSEQ multiplex PCR assay. TCRdb took over this immuneACCESS table, retaining in-frame rearrangements with V and J assigned. Such tables are incomplete; in checked studies, under half of the missing clones stem from an unresolved V gene, and the remainder is unexplained. The sample yields roughly 150,000 clones; 85% to 95% were counted once. Of the sample, around 4.7% falls within the top ten clones. Sequencing was performed on peripheral blood, taken on day 0 of AZD1222 vaccination. The receptors originated from an adult in good health.

The J gene is TRBJ2-1, the V gene TRBV19; TRBD2 matches 14 bases. The CDR3 is made up of 16 amino acids. The germline V gene has CDR1 LNHDA and CDR2 SQIVND (reference sequence). V lost 4 bases, J lost 6 bases, and 5 bases stayed unmatched. In DNA, the CDR3 is TGTGCCAGTAGTAACCGACTAGCGGGAGGGCCCAATGAGCAGTTCTTC. Translated: CASSNRLAGGPNEQFF. The variable domain in full, with the rest retrieved from reference TRBV19 and TRBJ2-1, is DGGITQSPKYLFRKEGQNVTLSCEQNLNHDAMYWYRQDPGQGLRLIYYSQIVNDFQKGDIAEGYSVSREKKESFPLTVTSAQKNPTAFYLCASSNRLAGGPNEQFFGPGTRLTVL.

The V and J genes are TRBV11-2 and TRBJ2-3; no firm D call. Between the trimmed V and J ends, which lost 1 base and 1 base, there was a span of 6 bases. Per the germline V gene, CDR1 is SGHAT and CDR2 is FQNNGV. CDR3 size: 14 residues. This CDR3 reads CASSLVGGTDTQYF. CDR3 in DNA: TGTGCCAGCAGCTTAGTGGGCGGCACAGATACGCAGTATTTT.

The J gene is TRBJ1-1, the V gene TRBV4-1; D uncertain. Per germline, CDR1 MGHRA and CDR2 YSYEKL. The CDR3 contains 11 residues. V lost 1 base and J 7 bases, leaving 4 bases between the germline ends. The CDR3 region is CASSQGIEAFF. DNA for the CDR3: TGCGCCAGCAGCCAAGGTATTGAAGCTTTCTTT.

This clone has just a few counts. The chain couples TRBV6-5 to TRBJ2-7, with TRBD1 matching 7 bases. CDR3 length: 14 amino acids. V was pared by 6 bases and J by 3 bases, with 8 bases of the junction left unmatched. The germline V gene encodes CDR1 MNHEY and CDR2 SVGAGI. The CDR3 bases are TGTGCCAGCAGCCGACAGGGTTCCAGCTACGAGCAGTACTTC. Residues: CASSRQGSSYEQYF.

The gene calls are TRBV21-1 and TRBJ2-1; the DNA was not used to check the table's D call, TRBD2. TRBV21-1 is a recognized pseudogene. The CDR3 has 19 residues. CDR3 in amino acids: CASSKVSGEAGGWYNEQFF. The CDR3 DNA is TGTGCCAGCAGCAAAGTTTCTGGAGAAGCGGGGGGTTGGTACAATGAGCAGTTCTTC.

This chain uses TRBV27 with TRBJ2-3, with 9 bases matching TRBD2. Trimming cost V 6 bases and J 4 bases; bases outside gene matches: 5. The CDR3 is made up of 14 amino acids. Germline lookup yields CDR1 MNHEY and CDR2 SMNVEV (reference sequence). The CDR3 bases are TGTGCCAGCAGGGCGGGGGGGCTGGCAGATACGCAGTATTTT. Its protein product is CASRAGGLADTQYF.

The chain is built from TRBV7-9 and TRBJ2-3; TRBD2 matches 9 bases. Germline CDR1 reads SEHNR; CDR2 reads FQNEAQ (reference sequence). The J segment lost 6 bases and the V segment lost 6 bases, leaving 4 bases of the junction unmatched. This CDR3 has 13 residues. CDR3 coding DNA: TGTGCCAGCAGTCTCCTAGCGGGGGATACGCAGTATTTT. The encoded protein is CASSLLAGDTQYF.

V usage is TRBV7-9 and J usage is TRBJ2-7; 9 bases map to TRBD1. The length of the CDR3 is 13 residues. V shed 3 bases, J shed 7 bases, and the junction held 4 bases outside the gene matches. CDR1 and CDR2 from the germline V gene are SEHNR and FQNEAQ (reference sequence). CDR3 in amino acids: CASSLWTGEEQYF. DNA of the CDR3: TGTGCCAGCAGCTTGTGGACAGGGGAAGAGCAGTACTTC.

V gene TRBV5-1 combines with J gene TRBJ2-3; D may be TRBD1 (6 bases). This CDR3 is built from 14 residues. Trimming stripped 0 bases from V and 11 bases from J, with 16 bases between. Germline CDR1 is SGHRS and CDR2 is YFSETQ. CDR3 nucleotides: TGCGCCAGCAGCTTGGGGGGGCCGTGGGGTCGGCAGTATTTT. Translation: CASSLGGPWGRQYF.

CDR3 region: CSASYQRGTDTQYF. DNA of the CDR3: TGCAGTGCTAGTTACCAGCGTGGCACAGATACGCAGTATTTT. V and J are TRBV20-1 and TRBJ2-3; D gene unclear. This CDR3 is built from 14 residues. The V end was cut by 3 bases, the J end by 1 base, with 11 bases between. Germline lookup yields CDR1 DFQATT and CDR2 SNEGSKA (reference sequence).

V and J are TRBV6-4 and TRBJ1-5; TRBD1 agrees at 9 bases. Germline loops: CDR1 MRHNA, CDR2 SNTAGT. This CDR3 contains 15 residues. V was clipped by 2 bases and J by 5 bases; unmatched bases: 4. The CDR3 reads CASSDGQGMDQPQHF. DNA of the CDR3: TGTGCCAGCAGTGACGGACAGGGGATGGATCAGCCCCAGCATTTT.